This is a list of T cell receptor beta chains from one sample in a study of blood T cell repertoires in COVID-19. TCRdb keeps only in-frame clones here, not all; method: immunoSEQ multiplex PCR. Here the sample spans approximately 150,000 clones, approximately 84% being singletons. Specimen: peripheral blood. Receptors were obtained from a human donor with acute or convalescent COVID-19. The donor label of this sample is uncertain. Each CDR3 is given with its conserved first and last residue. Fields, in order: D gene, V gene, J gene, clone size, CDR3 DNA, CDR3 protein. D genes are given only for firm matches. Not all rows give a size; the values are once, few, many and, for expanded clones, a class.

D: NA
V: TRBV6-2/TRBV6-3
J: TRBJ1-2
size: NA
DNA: TGTGCCAGCAGTTTGAGAAGTCCTAACTATGGCTACACCTTC
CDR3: CASSLRSPNYGYTF

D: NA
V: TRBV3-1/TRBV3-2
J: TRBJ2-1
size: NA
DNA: TGTGCCAGCAGCCCCGGACTGACCTACAATGAGCAGTTCTTC
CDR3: CASSPGLTYNEQFF

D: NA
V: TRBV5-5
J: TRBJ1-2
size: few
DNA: TGTGCCAGCAGCTTGACCTCCCAACAGCTACACTATGGCTACACCTTC
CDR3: CASSLTSQQLHYGYTF

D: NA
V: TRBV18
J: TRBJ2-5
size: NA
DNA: TGTGCCAGCTCACCGCTGACAGGACAAGAGACCCAGTACTTC
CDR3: CASSPLTGQETQYF

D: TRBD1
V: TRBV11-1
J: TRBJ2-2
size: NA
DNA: TGTGCCAGCAGCTTGACAGGGGGTCCGACCGGGGAGCTGTTTTTT
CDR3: CASSLTGGPTGELFF

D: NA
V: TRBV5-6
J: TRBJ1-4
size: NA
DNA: TGTGCCAGCAGCTTCTCAGGGGTCACTAATGAAAAACTGTTTTTT
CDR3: CASSFSGVTNEKLFF

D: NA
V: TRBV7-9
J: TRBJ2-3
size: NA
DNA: TGTGCCAGCAGCTTGTCCCTGAGCACAGATACGCAGTATTTT
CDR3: CASSLSLSTDTQYF

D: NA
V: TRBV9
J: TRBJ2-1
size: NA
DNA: TGTGCCAGCAGTGATCCGGGGAGTAGCGGAGGCAATGAGCAGTTCTTC
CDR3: CASSDPGSSGGNEQFF

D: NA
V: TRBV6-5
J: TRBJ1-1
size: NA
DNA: TGTGCCAGCAGTTCTGAGGGTGGGAACACTGAAGCTTTCTTT
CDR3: CASSSEGGNTEAFF

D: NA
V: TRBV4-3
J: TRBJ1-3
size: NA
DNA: TGCGCCAGCAGCCAAGATGACGGGAGGGGAAACACCATATATTTT
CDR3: CASSQDDGRGNTIYF

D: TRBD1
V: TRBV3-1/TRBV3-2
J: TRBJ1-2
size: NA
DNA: TGTGCCAGCACCCTGACAGGGTTGGAGGGCTACACCTTC
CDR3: CASTLTGLEGYTF

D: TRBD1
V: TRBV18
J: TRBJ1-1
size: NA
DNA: TGTGCCAGCTCACGACAACCTAATCGGGGACAGGGGTTCGACACTGAAGCTTTCTTT
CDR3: CASSRQPNRGQGFDTEAFF

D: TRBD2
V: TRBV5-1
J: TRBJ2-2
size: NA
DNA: TGCGCCAGCAGCCGCGCTAGCGGGGTTGACGGGGAGCTGTTTTTT
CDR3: CASSRASGVDGELFF